Listed below are T cell receptor beta chains from one sample, sequenced in a study of B cell selection in AIRE deficiency. Generated by immunoSEQ multiplex PCR, the TCRdb table keeps only in-frame clones and is missing some. The sample holds under 25,000 clones, less than 98% seen once. The sequenced material came from conventional CD4+ T cells sorted from PBMCs. All receptors derive from a human donor with AIRE deficiency. CDR3s leave out the opening cysteine and the closing phenylalanine or tryptophan. For some rows the clone size is stated as once, few or many, or as a class when expanded; others skip it.

V gene,clone size,CDR3 protein
TRBV6-6,.,ASSETGANVLT
TRBV7-2,.,ASSLRAGVESDTQY
TRBV29-1,.,SVEDTGGSRDEQY
TRBV5-5,once,ASRQPAGNEQF
TRBV2,.,ASSTGLEDTQY
TRBV11-2,.,ASSLDIYTDTQY
TRBV6-5,.,ASSFTSSGKGYEQF
TRBV7-2,.,ASSTGLAVTDTQY
TRBV28,.,ASSLDSAGVYEQY
TRBV7-6,.,ASSLVWREREETQY
TRBV11-3,.,ASSLSLGDTQY
TRBV11-3,.,ASSRWAAAGADTQY
TRBV7-3,.,ASSYSGSSYNEQF
TRBV14,.,ASSSAATQY
TRBV7-8,.,ASSQPTGQPNTGELF
TRBV18,.,ASSPLSLYEQY
TRBV5-5,.,ASNYGGEGTGELF
TRBV10-3,few,AISGGGSQPQH
TRBV7-2,once,ASSSFGQGRIEQF
TRBV28,.,ASSWGTGVTQY
TRBV7-9,.,ASTLTQGRSEKLF
TRBV11-2,.,ASSLGRAYYEQY
TRBV11-2,.,ASKTDLSSGNTIY
TRBV6-1,.,ASSDALGGIQYEQF
TRBV2,.,ASSGIGTHLYEQY
TRBV7-2,.,ASSPRDTQY
TRBV5-6,.,ASSLITGQDTQY
TRBV19,.,ASKSGSAYNEQF
TRBV4-3,.,ASSLIDRGTGELF
TRBV11-3,.,ASSLRGGGRPPYEQY
TRBV7-2,once,ASSTRGGSASGNTIY
TRBV9,.,ASSVNPGGIITDTQY
TRBV27,.,ASRRTQSSYNSPLH
TRBV28,.,ASSLNPPGQGTFKETQY
TRBV6-5,few,ASSYQGGGGLEQY
TRBV28,.,ASRRAGGTSNQPQH
TRBV6-1,.,ASSEAADSGNTIY
TRBV15,.,ATSRAAAGPGNTIY
TRBV15,.,ATSRDKGSDGYT
TRBV7-2,.,ASTPGGGGPSYEQY
TRBV10-3,.,AISESGRVSTDTQY
TRBV7-9,.,ASSLEARGAYSGYT
TRBV14,.,ASSQLSYEQY
TRBV6-4,.,ASSADTNTEAF
TRBV9,.,ASSVGLAGAQETQY
TRBV11-3,.,ASSSGLAGPAYEQY
TRBV28,.,ASSSGWKNYGYT
TRBV7-8,.,ASSLDGVKNIQY
TRBV28,.,ASTRGERRYT
TRBV2,.,ASSELGGGNEQY
TRBV7-2,once,ASSFGQGGGYT
TRBV5-1,once,ASSSSRGGGATNEKLF
TRBV6-4,.,ASSEGLAVRNEQF
TRBV5-6,.,ASSLLVLGHGQETQY